These T cell receptor beta chains were read from a single sample in a study of CD8 T cells in Susac syndrome. TCRdb passed the immunoSEQ multiplex PCR reads through MiXCR, listing each CDR3 protein once. The sample contains 140,000 to 150,000 distinct CDR3 sequences, approximately 96% of which appear only once. The sample taken for sequencing was CD4+ T cells from PBMCs. The receptors were gathered from a human donor with Susac syndrome. Each CDR3 is given with its conserved first and last residue. The order of the fields is D gene, J gene, clone size, V gene, CDR3 length, CDR3 DNA, CDR3 protein. D genes are given only for firm matches. Not all rows give a size; the values are once, few, many and, for expanded clones, a class.

NA,TRBJ2-2,NA,TRBV9,17,TGTGCCAGCAGCGCCCTTCCCGGACAGTCTCTTTCGGGGGAGCTGTTTTTT,CASSALPGQSLSGELFF
NA,TRBJ2-3,NA,TRBV20-1,14,TGCAGTGCTAGGAGGAGCGGGAGCACAGATACGCAGTATTTT,CSARRSGSTDTQYF
TRBD1,TRBJ2-1,NA,TRBV5-1,13,TGCGCCAGCTCGGGGACAGGGTACAATGAGCAGTTCTTC,CASSGTGYNEQFF
NA,TRBJ2-7,NA,TRBV10-2,14,TGCGCCAGCAGTGAGCCTCCTCCTAACTACGAGCAGTACTTC,CASSEPPPNYEQYF
NA,TRBJ2-5,NA,TRBV12-3/TRBV12-4,13,TGTGCCAGCAGTTTAGGTGGGCCGGGGGCCCAGTACTTC,CASSLGGPGAQYF
TRBD2,TRBJ2-1,NA,TRBV18,13,TGTGCCAGCTCTCTCGGGAGGGCCACTGAGCAGTTCTTC,CASSLGRATEQFF
NA,TRBJ1-2,NA,TRBV29-1,11,TGCAGCGTTGGGCCAGAGGATGGCTACACCTTC,CSVGPEDGYTF
TRBD2,TRBJ2-1,NA,TRBV18,18,TGTGCCAGCTCCTGGGTTGGAGGAGCGGGAGCTGGGGACAATGAGCAGTTCTTC,CASSWVGGAGAGDNEQFF
NA,TRBJ1-5,once,TRBV2,15,TGTGCCAGCAGTGAAGGGGCTGGGGGCAATCAGCCCCAGCATTTT,CASSEGAGGNQPQHF
NA,TRBJ2-1,NA,TRBV12-3/TRBV12-4,12,TGTGCCAGCTCACTCAGGGGAAATGAGCAGTTCTTC,CASSLRGNEQFF
NA,TRBJ2-3,NA,TRBV3-1,14,TGTGCCAGCAGCCGTTTGGGGGGCTCGGATACGCAGTATTTT,CASSRLGGSDTQYF
NA,TRBJ2-5,once,TRBV24-1,15,TGTGCCACCAGTGATTTGGGAGGATCGGCGGAGACCCAGTACTTC,CATSDLGGSAETQYF
TRBD1,TRBJ1-2,NA,TRBV29-1,13,TGCAGCGTTGAAGGGGACAGAGCCTATGGCTACACCTTC,CSVEGDRAYGYTF
TRBD1,TRBJ2-1,NA,TRBV14,14,TGTGCCAGGGACCGGGACAGTACAAACAATGAGCAGTTCTTC,CARDRDSTNNEQFF
NA,TRBJ1-1,NA,TRBV5-6,14,TGTGCCAGCAGCTTGAGGATGTCGGACACTGAAGCTTTCTTT,CASSLRMSDTEAFF
NA,TRBJ2-1,few,TRBV7-6,16,TGTGCTAGCAGCCCCGGGCGGCTAGCCCGAGGGAATGAGCAGTTCTTC,CASSPGRLARGNEQFF
NA,TRBJ2-2,NA,TRBV29-1,14,TGCAGCGTTGGACATGGGGGAAGCACCGGGGAGCTGTTTTTT,CSVGHGGSTGELFF
NA,TRBJ2-7,NA,TRBV7-9,14,TGTGCCAGCAGCCACCGGCAGGGTCAGGACGAGCAGTACTTC,CASSHRQGQDEQYF
NA,TRBJ1-6,once,TRBV6-6,11,TGTGCCAGCAGAGCGGTCGATGCGGTCCACTTT,CASRAVDAVHF
TRBD2,TRBJ2-1,NA,TRBV28,19,TGTGCCAGCAGTCCTCGGGTCCCTCAGACTAGCGGGAGGGCCGGGGAGCAGTTCTTC,CASSPRVPQTSGRAGEQFF
NA,TRBJ1-2,NA,TRBV20-1,13,TGCAGTGCTACCCAGGGCCTTGACTATGGCTACACCTTC,CSATQGLDYGYTF
NA,TRBJ2-3,NA,TRBV2,13,TGTGCCAGCAGTGAAGCGCGGGCAGATACGCAGTATTTT,CASSEARADTQYF
NA,TRBJ2-1,NA,TRBV14,12,TGTGCCAGCAGCCAAGCGGAAAATGAGCAGTTCTTC,CASSQAENEQFF
NA,TRBJ2-3,NA,TRBV29-1,15,TGCAGCGTCGAAAAGACCGTCCCCGGCACAGATACGCAGTATTTT,CSVEKTVPGTDTQYF
TRBD2,TRBJ2-3,few,TRBV29-1,15,TGCAGCGCCCCCGGACTAGCGTCCGTCCCCGATACGCAGTATTTT,CSAPGLASVPDTQYF
TRBD1,TRBJ2-5,NA,TRBV28,14,TGTGCCAGCAGTCCGGACAGGGTGGTGGAGACCCAGTACTTC,CASSPDRVVETQYF
TRBD1,TRBJ2-1,NA,TRBV14,16,TGTGCCAGCAGCCAAGAAATGGGACAGGGCTACAATGAGCAGTTCTTC,CASSQEMGQGYNEQFF
NA,TRBJ1-1,NA,TRBV3-1,16,TGTGCCAGCAGCCAAGAGGATGGAGGGACATACCCTGGGGCTTTCTTT,CASSQEDGGTYPGAFF
TRBD1,TRBJ1-1,NA,TRBV10-2,16,TGCGCCAGCAGCGCAAGACAGGGGAGACCGAACACTGAAGCTTTCTTT,CASSARQGRPNTEAFF
NA,TRBJ2-7,NA,TRBV11-2,12,TGTGCCAGCGGAGACAACTACTACGAGCAGTACTTC,CASGDNYYEQYF
TRBD1,TRBJ2-7,NA,TRBV29-1,14,TGCAGCGTCAAGGACAGGTTTTCCTCCTACGAGCAGTACTTC,CSVKDRFSSYEQYF
NA,TRBJ2-1,NA,TRBV27,13,TGTGCCAGCAGACCTCTAGGGTTAGTAAGGGAGTTCTTC,CASRPLGLVREFF
NA,TRBJ1-5,NA,TRBV5-1,13,TGCGCCAGCAGCGCCGATAGCAATCAGCCCCAGCATTTT,CASSADSNQPQHF
NA,TRBJ2-2,NA,TRBV7-2,13,TGTGCCAGCAGGACCGGGGGCACCGGGGAGCTGTTTTTT,CASRTGGTGELFF
NA,TRBJ1-2,NA,TRBV6-5,12,TGTGCCAGCAGTTACTCTGGTATCTCCTACACCTTC,CASSYSGISYTF
NA,TRBJ1-5,NA,TRBV6-1,13,TGTGCCAGCAGACCAGATAGCAATCAGCCCCAGCATTTT,CASRPDSNQPQHF
NA,TRBJ2-7,once,TRBV27,15,TGTGCCAGCAGCGGCCGGGACGATGGGACCTACGAGCAGTACTTC,CASSGRDDGTYEQYF
NA,TRBJ1-5,NA,TRBV12-3/TRBV12-4,14,TGTGCCAGCAGCCAAGGTTATAGCAATCAGCCCCAGCATTTT,CASSQGYSNQPQHF
NA,TRBJ2-7,NA,TRBV28,15,TGTGCCAGCCGGGACTTTGGGGGTAGGTTCTACGAGCAGTACTTC,CASRDFGGRFYEQYF
NA,TRBJ2-2,NA,TRBV12-3/TRBV12-4,13,TGTGCCAGCAGTTCGCTAGCCCCCGGGGAGCTGTTTTTT,CASSSLAPGELFF
TRBD2,TRBJ2-5,NA,TRBV20-1,13,TGCAGTGCTGGGACTAGCGGGAAAGAGACCCAGTACTTC,CSAGTSGKETQYF
NA,TRBJ2-1,NA,TRBV2,12,TGTGCCAGCAGCCAGACTAGTTATGAGCAGTTCTTC,CASSQTSYEQFF
NA,TRBJ2-5,NA,TRBV9,15,TGTGCCAGCAGCGTCTCCCTCGGTCGCCGGGAGACCCAGTACTTC,CASSVSLGRRETQYF
NA,TRBJ2-7,NA,TRBV20-1,12,TGCAGTGGGACCCGGAGGGGCTACGAGCAGTACTTC,CSGTRRGYEQYF
TRBD2,TRBJ2-3,NA,TRBV20-1,14,TGCAGTGCTAGAGTGCGGGCGGGGGGAGATACGCAGTATTTT,CSARVRAGGDTQYF
NA,TRBJ2-3,once,TRBV12-3/TRBV12-4,15,TGTGCCAGCAGTTTACGGTCCACCAGCACAGATACGCAGTATTTT,CASSLRSTSTDTQYF
TRBD1,TRBJ2-1,NA,TRBV19,15,TGTGCCAGTAGACGGGACAGGAGCTCCTACAATGAGCAGTTCTTC,CASRRDRSSYNEQFF
NA,TRBJ1-3,NA,TRBV4-1,14,TGCGCCAGCAGCCAACCGATCTCTGGAAACACCATATATTTT,CASSQPISGNTIYF
TRBD1,TRBJ2-3,once,TRBV7-9,14,TGTGCCAGCAGCTACGGGACAGGTACAGATACGCAGTATTTT,CASSYGTGTDTQYF
TRBD1,TRBJ2-2,NA,TRBV7-9,13,TGTGCAGGTCCGGCAGGGGGCTCCGGGGAGCTGTTTTTT,CAGPAGGSGELFF
TRBD2,TRBJ2-7,NA,TRBV6-2/TRBV6-3,15,TGTGCCAGCCGAACTAGCGGGATCTTCTACCAAGAGCAGTACTTC,CASRTSGIFYQEQYF
NA,TRBJ2-3,NA,TRBV20-1,15,TGCAGTGCTCCCCTCGCTTTTACTAGCACAGATACGCAGTATTTT,CSAPLAFTSTDTQYF
NA,TRBJ2-3,NA,TRBV19,12,TGTGCCAGTAGTAACCAAGCAGATACGCAGTATTTT,CASSNQADTQYF
NA,TRBJ1-3,NA,TRBV7-6,14,TGTGCCAGCAGCCGGGACCGCTCTGGAAACACCATATATTTT,CASSRDRSGNTIYF
NA,TRBJ1-2,NA,TRBV20-1,12,TGCAGTGCTAGAGAGCCTGGGGATGGCTACACCTTC,CSAREPGDGYTF
TRBD2,TRBJ2-7,NA,TRBV4-2,15,TGTGCCAGCAGCCCATCTGGACTAGCAACCTACGAGCAGTACTTC,CASSPSGLATYEQYF
TRBD2,TRBJ2-7,NA,TRBV5-4,16,TGTGCCAGCAGCTTTCTTTCGGGAGGCATCCCTGACGAGCAGTACTTC,CASSFLSGGIPDEQYF
NA,TRBJ2-3,NA,TRBV20-1,13,TGCAGTGCTTTTTTCCTTACAGTGGGGACGCAGTATTTT,CSAFFLTVGTQYF
TRBD2,TRBJ2-1,NA,TRBV6-5,20,TGTGCCAGCAGTTACCGAGGACTAGCGGGAGTGACTGTCTCCTACAATGAGCAGTTCTTC,CASSYRGLAGVTVSYNEQFF
TRBD1,TRBJ1-1,NA,TRBV25-1,13,TGTGCCATGACGGACAGGACAAACACTGAAGCTTTCTTT,CAMTDRTNTEAFF